This TCR beta chain was observed in a study of CD8+ T cells in alopecia areata. By sample share, this clone is medium-sized. What it binds is not known. TCR sequencing used cDNA made by reverse transcription of extracted RNA. The method was immunoSEQ multiplex PCR; TCRdb's version includes in-frame clones alone and lacks a portion of them. This sample has 140,000 to 150,000 clones; 62% occur once, and the top ten carry less than 40%. Regarding the study as a whole: Especially in alopecia totalis/universalis, lesional scalp showed greater clonality than normal scalp did. Scalp sample sequencing also detects resident alphabeta T cells of normal skin. Mice showed TCR sharing more clearly than patients did, possibly owing to HLA.

CD4+ and CD8+ T cells were sorted from PBMCs stained for CD3, CD4 and CD8. This CDR3 has 17 residues. J was trimmed by 0 bases and V by 5 bases; bases with no gene match: 11. CDR1 is SEHNR and CDR2 is FQNEAQ in the germline V gene (reference sequence). This clonotype originated in a human donor in good health. Input material: CD8+ T cells sorted from blood. This sequence joins TRBV7-9 and TRBJ2-5; 8 bases are a match to TRBD2. In DNA form, the CDR3 reads TGTGCCAGCAGCCATTCTGCGCCACTAGCGGACCAAGAGACCCAGTACTTC. Translating it yields CASSHSAPLADQETQYF.